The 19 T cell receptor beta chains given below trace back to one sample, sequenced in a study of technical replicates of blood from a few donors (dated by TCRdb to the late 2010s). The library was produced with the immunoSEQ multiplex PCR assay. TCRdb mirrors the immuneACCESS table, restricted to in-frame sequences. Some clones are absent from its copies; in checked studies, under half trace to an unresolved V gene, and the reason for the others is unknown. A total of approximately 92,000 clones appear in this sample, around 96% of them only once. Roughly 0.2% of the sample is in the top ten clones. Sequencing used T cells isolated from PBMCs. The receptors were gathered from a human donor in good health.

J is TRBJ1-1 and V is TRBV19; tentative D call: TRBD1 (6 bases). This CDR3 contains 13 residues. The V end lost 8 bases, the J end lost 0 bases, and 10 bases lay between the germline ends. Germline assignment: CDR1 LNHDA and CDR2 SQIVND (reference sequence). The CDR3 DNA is TGTGCCAGTGAGGGACAAATGAACACTGAAGCTTTCTTT. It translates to CASEGQMNTEAFF.

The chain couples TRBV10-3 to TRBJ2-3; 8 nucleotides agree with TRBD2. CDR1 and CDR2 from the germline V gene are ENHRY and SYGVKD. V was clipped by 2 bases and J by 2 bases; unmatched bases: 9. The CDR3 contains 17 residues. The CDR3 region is CAISELGLAAHTDTQYF. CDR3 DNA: TGTGCCATCAGTGAGCTAGGACTAGCCGCTCACACAGATACGCAGTATTTT.

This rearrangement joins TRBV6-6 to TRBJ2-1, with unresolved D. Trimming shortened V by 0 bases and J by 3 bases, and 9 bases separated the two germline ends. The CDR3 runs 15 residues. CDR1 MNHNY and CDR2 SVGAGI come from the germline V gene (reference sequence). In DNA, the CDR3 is TGTGCCAGCAGTTACTCTCCCAGTGGCTACAATGAGCAGTTCTTC. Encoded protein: CASSYSPSGYNEQFF.

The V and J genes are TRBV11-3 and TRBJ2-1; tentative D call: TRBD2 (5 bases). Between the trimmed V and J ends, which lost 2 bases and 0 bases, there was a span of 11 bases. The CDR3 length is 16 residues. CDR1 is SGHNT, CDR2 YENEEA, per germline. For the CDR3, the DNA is TGTGCCAGCAGCTTAACATCCGGGAACTCCTACAATGAGCAGTTCTTC. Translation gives CASSLTSGNSYNEQFF.

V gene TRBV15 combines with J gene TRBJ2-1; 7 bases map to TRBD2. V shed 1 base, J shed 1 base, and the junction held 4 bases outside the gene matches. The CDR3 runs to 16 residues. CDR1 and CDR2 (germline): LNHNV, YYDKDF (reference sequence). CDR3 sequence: CATSRGAGESYNEQFF. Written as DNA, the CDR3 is TGTGCCACCAGCAGAGGCGCGGGAGAGTCCTACAATGAGCAGTTCTTC.

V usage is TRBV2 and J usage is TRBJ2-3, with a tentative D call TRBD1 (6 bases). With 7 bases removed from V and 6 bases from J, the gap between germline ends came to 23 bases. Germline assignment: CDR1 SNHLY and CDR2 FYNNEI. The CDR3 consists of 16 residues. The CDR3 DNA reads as TGTGCCAGCACCAACGACGGACAGCTCCGAGGGGATACGCAGTATTTT. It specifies CASTNDGQLRGDTQYF.

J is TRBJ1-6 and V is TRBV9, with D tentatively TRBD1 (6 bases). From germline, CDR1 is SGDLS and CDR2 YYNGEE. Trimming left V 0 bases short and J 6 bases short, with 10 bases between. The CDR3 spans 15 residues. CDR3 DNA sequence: TGTGCCAGCAGCGTAGATCTGGGGGCTAATTCACCCCTCCACTTT. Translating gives CASSVDLGANSPLHF.

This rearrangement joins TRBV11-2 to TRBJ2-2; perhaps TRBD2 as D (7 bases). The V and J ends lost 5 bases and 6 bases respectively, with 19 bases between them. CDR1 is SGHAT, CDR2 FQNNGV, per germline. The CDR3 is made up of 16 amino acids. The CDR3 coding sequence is TGTGCCAGCAGCCCTAGCCCAGGGGAGGGGGCCGGGGAGCTGTTTTTT. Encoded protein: CASSPSPGEGAGELFF.

The CDR3 DNA follows: TGTGCCAGCAGTTCTACGATTGGGACAGGGGGCGGTGAAAAACTGTTTTTT. Amino acid sequence: CASSSTIGTGGGEKLFF. The chain combines TRBV2 with TRBJ1-4; TRBD1 agrees at 12 bases. Per the germline V gene, CDR1 is SNHLY and CDR2 is FYNNEI. V lost 5 bases, J lost 7 bases, and 11 bases stayed unmatched. The CDR3 loop spans 17 amino acids.

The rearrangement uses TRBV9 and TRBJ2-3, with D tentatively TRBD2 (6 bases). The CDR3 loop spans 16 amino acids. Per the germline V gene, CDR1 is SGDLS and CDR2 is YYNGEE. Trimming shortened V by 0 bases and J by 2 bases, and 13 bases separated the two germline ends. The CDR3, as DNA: TGTGCCAGCAGCGTAGGGGTTAGCGGATACACAGATACGCAGTATTTT. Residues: CASSVGVSGYTDTQYF. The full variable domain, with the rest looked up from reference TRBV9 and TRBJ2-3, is DSGVTQTPKHLITATGQRVTLRCSPRSGDLSVYWYQQSLDQGLQFLIQYYNGEERAKGNILERFSAQQFPDLHSELNLSSLELGDSALYFCASSVGVSGYTDTQYFGPGTRLTVL.

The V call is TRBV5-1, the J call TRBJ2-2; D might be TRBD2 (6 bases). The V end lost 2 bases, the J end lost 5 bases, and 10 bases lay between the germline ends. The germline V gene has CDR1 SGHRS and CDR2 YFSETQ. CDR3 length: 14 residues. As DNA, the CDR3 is TGCGCCAGCAGCTTAGAACGGGGGACCGGGGAGCTGTTTTTT. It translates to CASSLERGTGELFF.

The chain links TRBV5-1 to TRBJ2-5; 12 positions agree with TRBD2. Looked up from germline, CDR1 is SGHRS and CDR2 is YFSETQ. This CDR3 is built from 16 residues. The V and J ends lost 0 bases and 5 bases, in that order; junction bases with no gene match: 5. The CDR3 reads CASSLETSGGGETQYF. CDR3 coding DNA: TGCGCCAGCAGCTTGGAGACTAGCGGGGGCGGGGAGACCCAGTACTTC.

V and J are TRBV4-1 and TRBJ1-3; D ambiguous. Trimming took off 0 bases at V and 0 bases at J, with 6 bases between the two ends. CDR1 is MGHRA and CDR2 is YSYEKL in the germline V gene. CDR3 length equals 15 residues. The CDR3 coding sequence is TGCGCCAGCAGCCAAGATAGAGGCTCTGGAAACACCATATATTTT. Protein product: CASSQDRGSGNTIYF.

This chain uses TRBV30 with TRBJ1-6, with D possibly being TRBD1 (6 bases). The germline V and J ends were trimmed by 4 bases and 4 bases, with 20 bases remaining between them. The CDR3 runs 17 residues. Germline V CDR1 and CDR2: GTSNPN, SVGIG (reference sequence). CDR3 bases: TGTGCCTGGATTAGGCACAGGGCGGCGGGTTATAATTCACCCCTCCACTTT. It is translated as CAWIRHRAAGYNSPLHF.

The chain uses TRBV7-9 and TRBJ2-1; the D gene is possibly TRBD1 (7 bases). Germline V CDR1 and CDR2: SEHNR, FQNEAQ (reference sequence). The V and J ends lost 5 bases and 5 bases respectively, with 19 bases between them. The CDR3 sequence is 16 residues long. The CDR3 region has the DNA TGTGCCAGCAGCCTACCGGCAGGGGGGTTGGACAATGAGCAGTTCTTC. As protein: CASSLPAGGLDNEQFF.

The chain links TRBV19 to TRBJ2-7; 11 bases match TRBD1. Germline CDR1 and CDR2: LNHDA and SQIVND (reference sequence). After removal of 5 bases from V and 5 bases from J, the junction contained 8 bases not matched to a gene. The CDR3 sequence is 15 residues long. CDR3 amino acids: CASSPLGQGGNEQYF. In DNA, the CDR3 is TGTGCCAGTAGTCCCTTGGGACAGGGGGGTAACGAGCAGTACTTC.

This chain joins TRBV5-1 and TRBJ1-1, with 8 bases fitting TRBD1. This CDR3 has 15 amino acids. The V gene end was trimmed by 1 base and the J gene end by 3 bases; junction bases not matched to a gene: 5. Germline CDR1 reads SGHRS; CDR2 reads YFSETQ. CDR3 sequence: CASSLRTGRHTEAFF. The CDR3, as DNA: TGCGCCAGCAGCTTGCGGACAGGGAGACACACTGAAGCTTTCTTT. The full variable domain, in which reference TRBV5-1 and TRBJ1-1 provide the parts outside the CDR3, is KAGVTQTPRYLIKTRGQQVTLSCSPISGHRSVSWYQQTPGQGLQFLFEYFSETQRNKGNFPGRFSGRQFSNSRSEMNVSTLELGDSALYLCASSLRTGRHTEAFFGQGTRLTVV.

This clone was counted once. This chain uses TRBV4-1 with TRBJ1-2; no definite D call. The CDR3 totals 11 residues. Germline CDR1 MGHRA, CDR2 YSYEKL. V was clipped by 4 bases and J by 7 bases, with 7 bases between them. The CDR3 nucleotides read TGCGCCAGCAGCCTCAGCGGTGGCTACACCTTC. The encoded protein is CASSLSGGYTF.

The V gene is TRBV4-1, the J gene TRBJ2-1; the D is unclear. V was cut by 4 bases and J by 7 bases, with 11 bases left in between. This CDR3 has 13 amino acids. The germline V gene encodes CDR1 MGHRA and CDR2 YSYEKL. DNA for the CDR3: TGCGCCAGCAGCCTGAGACTGTTAAATGAGCAGTTCTTC. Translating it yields CASSLRLLNEQFF.